The text below deals with one T cell receptor beta chain. The data derive from a study of cytomegalovirus exposure and HLA in healthy donors. The germline V gene has CDR1 MRHNA and CDR2 SNTAGT. This CDR3 has 13 amino acids. Trimming at V came to 0 bases and at J to 16 bases, leaving 5 bases not matched to a gene. A multiplex PCR was run with 60 Vbeta primers and 13 Jbeta primers. Sequencing was performed with immunoSEQ multiplex PCR; in TCRdb, only in-frame clones are kept and a portion is missing. The table has over 110,000 clones, over 75% seen once. This clonotype originated in a male donor in good health and CMV-seronegative. Sequencing was done on a sample of PBMCs. The J gene is TRBJ2-1, the V gene TRBV6-4; TRBD2 agrees at 11 bases. CDR3 sequence (DNA): TGTGCCAGCAGTGACTCGGGACTAGCGGAGCTCTTCTTC. It translates to CASSDSGLAELFF.